This T cell receptor (beta chain) was captured in a study of cytotoxic CD8 clonotypes in ibrutinib-treated CLL. Study-level results: Clonality rose at ibrutinib response and fell back toward baseline at progression.

Here immunoSEQ multiplex PCR was the method, and the copy in TCRdb shows in-frame clones only, minus some. The data contain tens of thousands of clones, about 70% of them singletons. Germline V gene lookup returns CDR1 ENHRY and CDR2 SYGVKD. This CDR3 spans 12 amino acids. Deletions cut 5 bases from V and 13 bases from J, with 14 bases between. Worth noting for this clone: What it binds is unknown.

The sequenced sample was PBMCs, obtained at disease progression, from a patient treated with ibrutinib. The genes are TRBV10-3 and TRBJ1-4, with D possibly TRBD1 on 6 matching bases. This receptor was obtained from a human donor with chronic lymphocytic leukemia. CDR3 sequence: CAISTEGVRLFF. The CDR3 nucleotides read TGTGCCATCAGTACGGAGGGGGTAAGACTGTTTTTT.